This T cell receptor beta chain was sequenced during a study of T cell changes during pregnancy in multiple sclerosis. TCRdb's copy holds only in-frame clones and misses some; the assay was immunoSEQ multiplex PCR. This sample carries more than 35,000 clones, about 92% of them seen once, and the ten largest clones take around 8%. CDR3 size: 13 residues. CDR1 is SGHDT, CDR2 YYEEEE, per germline. The germline V and J ends were trimmed by 3 bases and 3 bases, with 9 bases remaining between them. The TCR was taken from a female donor with multiple sclerosis, enrolled in a pregnancy study. The input for sequencing was CD8+ T cells from peripheral blood mononuclear cells, taken in the third trimester of pregnancy. J is TRBJ1-2 and V is TRBV5-6, with D maybe TRBD1 (5 bases). The CDR3 coding sequence is TGTGCCAGCAGCTACGGGACTGACTATGGCTACACCTTC. Translated: CASSYGTDYGYTF.